The 27 T cell receptor beta chains in this list originate from one sample, sequenced in a study of early T cells in non-severe SARS-CoV-2 infection (dated by TCRdb to 2020 to 2022). The library came from 5' RACE. Sequencing took place on a NextSeq 500. TCRdb trimmed the raw reads at Q25, called clones with MiXCR and kept productive beta chains. Entries are consolidated by CDR3 protein sequence, retaining the most common genes and DNA. This sample is represented by 37,000 or so distinct CDR3 sequences; under 7% of them were singletons. Roughly 6% of the sample is held by the ten biggest clonotypes. Sequenced: whole blood. The receptors come from an adult who was a healthcare worker with PCR-confirmed SARS-CoV-2 infection or an uninfected control (not recorded which).

This clonotype showed up many times. This sequence joins TRBV2 and TRBJ1-1, with unresolved D. Germline V gives CDR1 SNHLY, CDR2 FYNNEI. Trimming left V 1 base short and J 4 bases short, with 13 bases between. The CDR3 spans 15 residues. The CDR3 DNA sequence: TGTGCCAGCAGTGAAGGGGGAGCTCGAGGCACTGAAGCTTTCTTT. Amino acids: CASSEGGARGTEAFF.

This clonotype was observed many times. The rearrangement joins TRBV2 to TRBJ2-2, with D possibly matching TRBD2 (5 bases). Germline V gene data show CDR1 as SNHLY and CDR2 as FYNNEI. The CDR3 totals 17 residues. V was shortened by 0 bases and J by 5 bases, with 16 bases between the two germline ends. CDR3 protein: CASSEAFGSVPTGELFF. As DNA, the CDR3 is TGTGCCAGCAGTGAAGCTTTCGGTAGCGTACCTACCGGGGAGCTGTTTTTT.

This clonotype has a count of ten or more. This chain connects TRBV28 to TRBJ1-3, with no clear D. The germline CDR1 and CDR2 sequences are MDHEN and SYDVKM. Trimming shortened V by 2 bases and J by 2 bases, and 16 bases separated the two germline ends. This CDR3 comprises 17 residues. CDR3 sequence (DNA): TGTGCCAGCAGTTTAGCTACCCGGGGTCTCGCTGGAAACACCATATATTTT. The encoded protein is CASSLATRGLAGNTIYF.

In the case of this clonotype: A much larger clone lies one base from this, so it may be a read error. V gene TRBV6-4 combines with J gene TRBJ2-2; 7 bases line up with TRBD1. This CDR3 has 14 residues. Germline CDR1 and CDR2: MRHNA and SNTAGT. CDR3 in DNA: TGTGCCAGCAGTGCAGACAGGGACACCGAGGAGCTGTTTTTT. Protein: CASSADRDTEELFF.

CDR3 protein: CASSLRTGTGDTQYF. CDR3 coding DNA: TGTGCCAGCAGTCTGCGAACCGGGACAGGGGATACGCAGTATTTT. This rearrangement joins TRBV12-3 or TRBV12-4 to TRBJ2-3; 9 bases match TRBD1. V gave up 5 bases and J gave up 6 bases; unmatched junction bases: 9. This CDR3 contains 15 residues.

The chain couples TRBV12-3 or TRBV12-4 to TRBJ1-2; TRBD1 matches at 9 bases. V gave up 10 bases and J gave up 4 bases; unmatched junction bases: 7. The CDR3 extends over 13 amino acids. CDR3 sequence (DNA): TGTGCCACCTGGGACAGGGACGTCTATGGCTACACCTTC. This codes for CATWDRDVYGYTF.

The V gene is TRBV2, the J gene TRBJ2-2; no definite D call. Per germline, CDR1 SNHLY and CDR2 FYNNEI. Trimming removed 5 bases from V and 0 bases from J, with 19 bases in between. The CDR3 has 18 residues. CDR3 amino acids: CASSKEQRPRPNTGELFF. CDR3 in DNA: TGTGCCAGCAGTAAAGAACAGAGGCCACGCCCGAACACCGGGGAGCTGTTTTTT.

A few counts support this clonotype. V gene TRBV5-1 combines with J gene TRBJ2-7; perhaps TRBD1 as D (6 bases). V lost 7 bases, J lost 5 bases, and 16 bases lay in between. CDR3 length equals 13 residues. Germline values: CDR1 SGHRS, CDR2 YFSETQ. CDR3 sequence reads: CASGSQQGDEQYF. The CDR3 region has the DNA TGCGCCAGCGGATCACAACAGGGCGACGAGCAGTACTTC.

This clonotype is deemed medium-sized (0.01 to 0.1%). V usage is TRBV20-1 and J usage is TRBJ2-7; 7 bases match TRBD2. Germline CDR1 reads DFQATT; CDR2 reads SNEGSKA (reference sequence). V was clipped by 6 bases and J by 2 bases; unmatched bases: 13. This CDR3 comprises 15 residues. The CDR3 sequence is CSAAPMSGNTYEQYF. As DNA, the CDR3 is TGCAGTGCCGCCCCGATGAGCGGGAATACCTACGAGCAGTACTTC.

The table lists this clonotype with many counts. J is TRBJ2-2 and V is TRBV5-7; TRBD2 matches at 13 bases. TRBV5-7 belongs to the ORF category, with a function that is uncertain. There are 17 residues in the CDR3. The junction had 8 bases not matched to a gene; V was cut back by 4 bases and J by 5 bases. The CDR3 is CASSTWTSGRRTGELFF. CDR3 DNA sequence: TGTGCCAGCAGCACCTGGACTAGCGGGAGACGGACCGGGGAGCTGTTTTTT.

This clonotype has more than one count but fewer than ten. The rearrangement uses TRBV2 and TRBJ2-5; 7 positions match TRBD2. Germline CDR1 reads SNHLY; CDR2 reads FYNNEI. The junction had 9 bases not matched to a gene; V was cut back by 6 bases and J by 5 bases. The CDR3 length is 14 residues. The CDR3 here is CASSQLAPPETQYF. CDR3 DNA: TGTGCCAGCAGCCAACTAGCGCCCCCGGAGACCCAGTACTTC. The full variable domain, its missing parts supplied by reference TRBV2 and TRBJ2-5, is EPEVTQTPSHQVTQMGQEVILRCVPISNHLYFYWYRQILGQKVEFLVSFYNNEISEKSEIFDDQFSVERPDGSNFTLKIRSTKLEDSAMYFCASSQLAPPETQYFGPGTRLLVL.

The rearrangement joins TRBV15 to TRBJ2-7, with D perhaps given as TRBD1 or TRBD2 (5 bases each). The CDR3 consists of 13 residues. Germline V gene lookup returns CDR1 LNHNV and CDR2 YYDKDF (reference sequence). V lost 6 bases and J 9 bases, leaving 18 bases between the germline ends. The CDR3 coding sequence is TGTGCCACCAGGCCGGCAGGTTCGAGGGGGCAGTACTTC. This codes for CATRPAGSRGQYF.

This clonotype came up a few times. The V and J genes are TRBV5-1 and TRBJ2-3, with TRBD2 identical over 10 bases. V shed 4 bases and J 1 base; nucleotides not matched to a gene: 3. The CDR3 contains 15 residues. Germline CDR1 SGHRS, CDR2 YFSETQ. In DNA form, the CDR3 reads TGCGCCAGCAGCATACTAGCGGGACGCACAGATACGCAGTATTTT. It specifies CASSILAGRTDTQYF.

This clonotype was observed at least ten times. The chain couples TRBV7-2 to TRBJ2-7; 11 bases align to TRBD2. CDR1 is SGHTA and CDR2 is FQGNSA in the germline V gene. V shed 5 bases and J 0 bases; nucleotides not matched to a gene: 12. This CDR3 is built from 18 residues. In DNA form, the CDR3 reads TGTGCCAGCAGCCGAGGACTAGCGGGTGTGGGAAGCTCCTACGAGCAGTACTTC. Translation gives CASSRGLAGVGSSYEQYF.

The chain uses TRBV7-6 and TRBJ2-7; possibly TRBD1 for D (5 bases). Germline-derived CDR1 and CDR2 are SGHVS and FNYEAQ. The CDR3 sequence is 14 residues long. Trimming removed 5 bases from V and 5 bases from J, with 16 bases in between. DNA for the CDR3: TGTGCCAGCAGCCCAACAGGTATGGGCGACGAGCAGTACTTC. Protein sequence: CASSPTGMGDEQYF. Drawing the rest from reference TRBV7-6 and TRBJ2-7, the complete variable domain is GAGVSQSPRYKVTKRGQDVALRCDPISGHVSLYWYRQALGQGPEFLTYFNYEAQQDKSGLPNDRFSAERPEGSISTLTIQRTEQRDSAMYRCASSPTGMGDEQYFGPGTRLTVT.

The CDR3 is CASSLSGRNYEQFF. The CDR3, as DNA: TGTGCCAGCAGCCTCAGCGGGAGGAATTATGAGCAGTTCTTC. The chain employs TRBV12-3 or TRBV12-4 and TRBJ2-1; 9 bases agree with TRBD2. This CDR3 has 14 residues. V was pared by 6 bases and J by 8 bases, with 8 bases of the junction left unmatched.

This clonotype occurred many times. This rearrangement joins TRBV10-3 to TRBJ1-1, with TRBD1 as a possible D gene (5 bases). This CDR3 comprises 19 residues. Germline-derived CDR1 and CDR2 are ENHRY and SYGVKD. Trimming stripped 6 bases from V and 5 bases from J, with 31 bases between. CDR3 nucleotide sequence: TGTGCCATCAGCAACCTCCTCAACTCCAGACAGCCTATCGGGACTGAAGCTTTCTTT. Encoded protein: CAISNLLNSRQPIGTEAFF.

This clonotype appeared many times. The chain combines TRBV27 with TRBJ2-7, with TRBD2 identical over 9 bases. The CDR3 contains 15 residues. V was pared by 4 bases and J by 1 base, with 5 bases of the junction left unmatched. Germline lookup yields CDR1 MNHEY and CDR2 SMNVEV (reference sequence). CDR3 bases: TGTGCCAGCAGTTCTCCACTAGCGGGTTCCTACGAGCAGTACTTC. It encodes CASSSPLAGSYEQYF.

The chain is built from TRBV5-1 and TRBJ2-5; 9 bases are a match to TRBD1. Trimming removed 3 bases from V and 0 bases from J; junction bases left unmatched: 6. CDR3 size: 16 residues. Germline loops: CDR1 SGHRS, CDR2 YFSETQ. CDR3 nucleotides: TGCGCCAGCAGCTGGGACAGGGACCTGTACCAAGAGACCCAGTACTTC. This codes for CASSWDRDLYQETQYF. Supplemented by reference TRBV5-1 and TRBJ2-5, the full variable domain reads KAGVTQTPRYLIKTRGQQVTLSCSPISGHRSVSWYQQTPGQGLQFLFEYFSETQRNKGNFPGRFSGRQFSNSRSEMNVSTLELGDSALYLCASSWDRDLYQETQYFGPGTRLLVL.

There are a few counts of this clonotype. The V and J genes are TRBV5-8 and TRBJ2-2; 10 bases line up with TRBD2. Germline CDR1 SGHTS, CDR2 YDEGEE. J was trimmed by 7 bases and V by 0 bases; bases with no gene match: 3. The CDR3 has 15 amino acids. The CDR3 DNA sequence: TGTGCCAGCAGCTTGGATCGGACTAGCGGCGGGGAGCTGTTTTTT. It is translated as CASSLDRTSGGELFF.

This clonotype was observed many times. CDR3 nucleotide sequence: TGTGCCAGCAGCGTCAGACTAGCCAACAATGAGCAGTTCTTC. Translating it yields CASSVRLANNEQFF. The V gene is TRBV7-2, the J gene TRBJ2-1, with 7 positions matching TRBD2. CDR3 length: 14 residues. V shed 5 bases, J shed 5 bases, and the junction held 6 bases outside the gene matches. The V gene's germline CDR1 is SGHTA and CDR2 FQGNSA.

This clonotype was counted between two and nine times. V gene TRBV7-2 combines with J gene TRBJ2-4; 12 bases agree with TRBD2. In germline, CDR1 is SGHTA, CDR2 FQGNSA. V shed 5 bases and J 7 bases; nucleotides not matched to a gene: 9. The CDR3 extends over 16 amino acids. The CDR3 region is CASSLPLTSGSNIQYF. In DNA, the CDR3 is TGTGCCAGCAGCCTTCCCTTGACTAGCGGGAGTAACATTCAGTACTTC.

The sample holds many counts of this clonotype. The rearrangement joins TRBV6-5 to TRBJ2-6; a weak D match, TRBD2 (6 bases). V gave up 7 bases and J gave up 2 bases, with 12 bases separating them. Germline lookup yields CDR1 MNHEY and CDR2 SVGAGI. CDR3 length: 15 amino acids. The DNA of the CDR3 is TGTGCCAGCACCATCGGGGGTACTGGGGCCAACGTCCTGACTTTC. It codes for CASTIGGTGANVLTF.

The V gene is TRBV15, the J gene TRBJ2-7; 7 bases fit TRBD1. The CDR3 has 15 residues. After removal of 4 bases from V and 0 bases from J, the junction contained 6 bases not matched to a gene. The germline V gene has CDR1 LNHNV and CDR2 YYDKDF (reference sequence). The DNA for the CDR3 is TGTGCCACCAGCAAAAAGGGGGCTCGCTCCTACGAGCAGTACTTC. Protein product: CATSKKGARSYEQYF.

Many counts were recorded for this clonotype. The rearrangement links TRBV28 to TRBJ1-5, with D hard to call. CDR1 is MDHEN and CDR2 is SYDVKM in the germline V gene. The CDR3 is 12 amino acids. V lost 3 bases to trimming and J lost 7 bases, with 7 bases between them. CDR3 protein: CASSFRWQPQHF. The CDR3 coding sequence is TGTGCCAGCAGTTTTCGGTGGCAGCCCCAGCATTTT.

This clonotype was seen many times. The V call is TRBV19, the J call TRBJ2-2; 9 positions agree with TRBD1. There are 14 residues in the CDR3. The germline V gene encodes CDR1 LNHDA and CDR2 SQIVND (reference sequence). V was clipped by 7 bases and J by 5 bases; unmatched bases: 5. The CDR3 loop is CASTYRGLTGELFF. The CDR3 nucleotides are TGTGCCAGTACCTACAGGGGGCTTACCGGGGAGCTGTTTTTT.

Comments on this clonotype: Sequence at one end of the junction differs from germline and may be a read error. The chain carries TRBV28 and TRBJ1-2; 7 bases are shared with TRBD1. The CDR3 has 13 amino acids. Germline loops: CDR1 MDHEN, CDR2 SYDVKM. This CDR3 reads CASRASGDRRGNF. For the CDR3, the DNA is TGTGCCAGCAGGGCATCCGGGGACAGAAGAGGTAACTTC.